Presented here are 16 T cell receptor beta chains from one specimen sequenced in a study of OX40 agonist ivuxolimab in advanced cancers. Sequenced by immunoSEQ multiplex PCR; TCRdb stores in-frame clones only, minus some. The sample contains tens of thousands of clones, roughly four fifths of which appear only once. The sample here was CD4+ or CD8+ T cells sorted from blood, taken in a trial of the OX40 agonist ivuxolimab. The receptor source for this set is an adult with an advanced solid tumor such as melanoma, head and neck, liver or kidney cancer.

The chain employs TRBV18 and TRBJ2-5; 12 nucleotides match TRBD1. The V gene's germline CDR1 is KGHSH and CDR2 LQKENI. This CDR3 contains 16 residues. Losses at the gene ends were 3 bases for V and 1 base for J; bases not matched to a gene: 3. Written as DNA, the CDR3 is TGTGCCAGCTCACCCGGGACAGGGGGCGGCCAAGAGACCCAGTACTTC. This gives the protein CASSPGTGGGQETQYF.

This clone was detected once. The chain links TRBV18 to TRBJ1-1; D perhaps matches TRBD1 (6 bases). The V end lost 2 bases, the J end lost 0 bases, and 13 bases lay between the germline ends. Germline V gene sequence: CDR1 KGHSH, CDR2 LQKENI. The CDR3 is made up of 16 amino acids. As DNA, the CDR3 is TGTGCCAGCTCACCAGACAGGCTAAGTATGAACACTGAAGCTTTCTTT. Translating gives CASSPDRLSMNTEAFF.

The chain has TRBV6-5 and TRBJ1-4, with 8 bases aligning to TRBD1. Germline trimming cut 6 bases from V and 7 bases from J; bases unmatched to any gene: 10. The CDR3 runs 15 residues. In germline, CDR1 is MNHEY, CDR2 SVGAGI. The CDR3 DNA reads TGTGCCAGCAGGCCCGACGCTGACAGGGGTGAAAAACTGTTTTTT. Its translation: CASRPDADRGEKLFF.

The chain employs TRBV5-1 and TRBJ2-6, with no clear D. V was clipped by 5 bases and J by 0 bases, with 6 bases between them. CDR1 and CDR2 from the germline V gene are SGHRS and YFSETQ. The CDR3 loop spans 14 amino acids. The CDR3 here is CASSDDSGANVLTF. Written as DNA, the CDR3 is TGCGCCAGCAGTGACGACTCTGGGGCCAACGTCCTGACTTTC.

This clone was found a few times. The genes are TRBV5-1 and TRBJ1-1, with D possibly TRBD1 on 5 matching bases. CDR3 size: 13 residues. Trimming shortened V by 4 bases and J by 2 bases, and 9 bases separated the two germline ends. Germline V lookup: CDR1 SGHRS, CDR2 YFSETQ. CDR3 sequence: CASSADTNTEAFF. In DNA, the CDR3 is TGCGCCAGCAGCGCGGACACCAACACTGAAGCTTTCTTT.

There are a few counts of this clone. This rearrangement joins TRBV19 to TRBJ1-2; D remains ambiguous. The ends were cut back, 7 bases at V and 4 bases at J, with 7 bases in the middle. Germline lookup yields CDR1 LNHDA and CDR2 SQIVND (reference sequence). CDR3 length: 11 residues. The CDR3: CASNSGYGYTF. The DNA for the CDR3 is TGTGCCAGTAATTCGGGCTATGGCTACACCTTC.

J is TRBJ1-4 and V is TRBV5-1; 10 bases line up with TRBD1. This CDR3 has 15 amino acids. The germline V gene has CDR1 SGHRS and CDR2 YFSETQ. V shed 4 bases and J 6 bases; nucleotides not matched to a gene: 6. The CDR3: CASSPWGTGDEKLFF. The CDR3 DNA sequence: TGCGCCAGCAGCCCGTGGGGGACAGGGGATGAAAAACTGTTTTTT.

CDR3 residues: CASSFISGYNEKLFF. The CDR3 DNA reads TGTGCCAGCAGCTTTATCTCAGGATATAATGAAAAACTGTTTTTT. The chain joins TRBV7-9 to TRBJ1-4; no clear D. The length of the CDR3 is 15 residues. V was cut by 3 bases and J by 4 bases, with 12 bases left in between. The germline V gene has CDR1 SEHNR and CDR2 FQNEAQ (reference sequence).

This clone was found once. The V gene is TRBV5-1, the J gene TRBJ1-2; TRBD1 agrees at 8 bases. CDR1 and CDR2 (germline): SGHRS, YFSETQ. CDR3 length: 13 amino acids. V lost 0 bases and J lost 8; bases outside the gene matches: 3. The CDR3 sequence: CASSLDRGGGYTF. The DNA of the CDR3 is TGCGCCAGCAGCTTGGACAGGGGGGGAGGCTACACCTTC. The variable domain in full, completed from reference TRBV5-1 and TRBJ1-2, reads KAGVTQTPRYLIKTRGQQVTLSCSPISGHRSVSWYQQTPGQGLQFLFEYFSETQRNKGNFPGRFSGRQFSNSRSEMNVSTLELGDSALYLCASSLDRGGGYTFGSGTRLTVV.

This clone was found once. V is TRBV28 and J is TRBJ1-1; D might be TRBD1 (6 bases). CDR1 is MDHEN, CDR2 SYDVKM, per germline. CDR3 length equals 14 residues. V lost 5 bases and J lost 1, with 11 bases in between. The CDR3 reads CASSQGGWNTEAFF. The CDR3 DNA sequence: TGTGCCAGCAGTCAAGGGGGTTGGAACACTGAAGCTTTCTTT.

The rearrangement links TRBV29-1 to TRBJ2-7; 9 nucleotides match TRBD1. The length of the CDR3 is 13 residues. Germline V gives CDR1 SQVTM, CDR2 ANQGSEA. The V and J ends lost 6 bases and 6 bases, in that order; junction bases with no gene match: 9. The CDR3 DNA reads TGCAGCGTCGAGCCGGGACAGGGCCGCGAGCAGTACTTC. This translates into CSVEPGQGREQYF.

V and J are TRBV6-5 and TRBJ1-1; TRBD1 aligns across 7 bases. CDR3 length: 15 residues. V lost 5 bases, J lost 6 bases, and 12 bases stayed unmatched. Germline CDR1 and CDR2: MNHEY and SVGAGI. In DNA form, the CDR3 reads TGTGCCAGCAGTCACCAGACAGGGCCAGAATCTGAAGCTTTCTTT. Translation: CASSHQTGPESEAFF.

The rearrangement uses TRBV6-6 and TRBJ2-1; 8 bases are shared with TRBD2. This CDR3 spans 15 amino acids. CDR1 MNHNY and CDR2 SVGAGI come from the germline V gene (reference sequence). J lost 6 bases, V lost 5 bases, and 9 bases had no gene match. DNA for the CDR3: TGTGCCAGCAGTCAGACCGGGACTAGAGGCAATGAGCAGTTCTTC. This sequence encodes CASSQTGTRGNEQFF.

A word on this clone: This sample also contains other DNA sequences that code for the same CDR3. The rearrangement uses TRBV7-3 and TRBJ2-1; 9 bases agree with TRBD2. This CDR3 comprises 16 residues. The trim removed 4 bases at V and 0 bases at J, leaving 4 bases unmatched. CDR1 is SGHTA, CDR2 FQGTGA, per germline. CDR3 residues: CASSSLAGSSYNEQFF. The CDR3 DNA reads TGTGCCAGCAGCTCTCTAGCGGGGAGCTCCTACAATGAGCAGTTCTTC.

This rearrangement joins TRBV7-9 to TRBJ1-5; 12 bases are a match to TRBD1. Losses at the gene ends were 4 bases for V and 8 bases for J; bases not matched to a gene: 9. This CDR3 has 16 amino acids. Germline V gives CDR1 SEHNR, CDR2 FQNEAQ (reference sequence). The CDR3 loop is CASSSSGTGGREPQHF. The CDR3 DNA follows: TGTGCCAGCAGCTCAAGTGGGACAGGGGGCAGGGAGCCCCAGCATTTT.

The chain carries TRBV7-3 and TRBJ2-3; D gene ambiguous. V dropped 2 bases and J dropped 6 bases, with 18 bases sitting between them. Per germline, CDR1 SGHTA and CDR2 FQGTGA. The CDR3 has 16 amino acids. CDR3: CASSLRFGRDVDTQYF. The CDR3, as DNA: TGTGCCAGCAGCTTACGTTTTGGTAGGGATGTTGATACGCAGTATTTT.